The 9 T cell receptor beta chains below were found in one sample sequenced in a study of human T cells and chemical hapten exposure. The time point: pre-sensitization, week 0. Treatment given: therapeutic diphenylcyclopropenone sensitization with weekly scalp DPC. MiXCR, run by TCRdb on the RACE reads, gives a single entry per CDR3 protein. The table has tens of thousands of distinct CDR3 sequences, over 9% seen once. The input for sequencing was whole blood, taken in connection with sensitization to the hapten diphenylcyclopropenone (DPC). These receptors were obtained from a man between 40 and 49 years old with alopecia areata. Some clones in this sample may be carry-over from other donors' samples.

The rearrangement links TRBV29-1 to TRBJ2-5, with unresolved D. This CDR3 contains 16 residues. Germline V gene sequence: CDR1 SQVTM, CDR2 ANQGSEA. V lost 5 bases and J 0 bases, leaving 19 bases between the germline ends. The CDR3 sequence: CSVQTLEGMYQETQYF. The CDR3 coding sequence is TGCAGCGTTCAGACCTTAGAAGGCATGTACCAAGAGACCCAGTACTTC.

The sample holds many counts of this clonotype. The chain employs TRBV20-1 and TRBJ2-5; D might be TRBD2 (5 bases). Deletions cut 0 bases from V and 1 base from J, with 9 bases between. Per the germline V gene, CDR1 is DFQATT and CDR2 is SNEGSKA (reference sequence). This CDR3 has 14 amino acids. CDR3 residues: CSARDSLAQETQYF. The CDR3 bases are TGCAGTGCTAGAGATAGTCTAGCCCAAGAGACCCAGTACTTC.

This clonotype was observed at least ten times. V usage is TRBV7-9 and J usage is TRBJ2-7, with D possibly TRBD1 on 7 matching bases. Trimming left V 1 base short and J 0 bases short, with 13 bases between. Germline CDR1 SEHNR, CDR2 FQNEAQ (reference sequence). CDR3 length: 16 residues. The CDR3 here is CASSLGGRGDSYEQYF. CDR3 sequence (DNA): TGTGCCAGCAGCTTAGGGGGCAGGGGGGACTCCTACGAGCAGTACTTC. The full variable domain, in which reference TRBV7-9 and TRBJ2-7 provide the parts outside the CDR3, is DTGVSQNPRHKITKRGQNVTFRCDPISEHNRLYWYRQTLGQGPEFLTYFQNEAQLEKSRLLSDRFSAERPKGSFSTLEIQRTEQGDSAMYLCASSLGGRGDSYEQYFGPGTRLTVT.

This rearrangement joins TRBV28 to TRBJ2-3, with D hard to call. The V gene's germline CDR1 is MDHEN and CDR2 SYDVKM. Trimming cost V 1 base and J 0 bases, with 5 bases left between them. There are 14 residues in the CDR3. CDR3 residues: CASSLSGSTDTQYF. The CDR3 nucleotides are TGTGCCAGCAGTTTATCCGGGAGCACAGATACGCAGTATTTT. The full variable domain, rest sourced from reference TRBV28 and TRBJ2-3, is DVKVTQSSRYLVKRTGEKVFLECVQDMDHENMFWYRQDPGLGLRLIYFSYDVKMKEKGDIPEGYSVSREKKERFSLILESASTNQTSMYLCASSLSGSTDTQYFGPGTRLTVL.

This clonotype was seen at least ten times. The genes are TRBV28 and TRBJ2-7; a weak D match, TRBD2 (7 bases). The CDR3 contains 11 residues. The V gene's germline CDR1 is MDHEN and CDR2 SYDVKM. The ends were cut back, 8 bases at V and 6 bases at J, with 11 bases in the middle. The CDR3 here is CASDGGREQYF. CDR3 coding DNA: TGTGCCAGCGACGGGGGGCGCGAGCAGTACTTC.

This clonotype was counted at least ten times. The J gene is TRBJ2-7, the V gene TRBV7-9; the D is unclear. CDR1 is SEHNR and CDR2 is FQNEAQ in the germline V gene (reference sequence). The CDR3 covers 14 residues. V was cut by 0 bases and J by 5 bases, with 11 bases left in between. The CDR3 protein is CASSLAQIGNEQYF. The CDR3 DNA reads as TGTGCCAGCAGCTTAGCGCAAATAGGGAACGAGCAGTACTTC.

This clonotype has a handful of counts. The chain links TRBV6-2 or TRBV6-3 to TRBJ1-1, with D unclear. The V end lost 4 bases, the J end lost 0 bases, and 12 bases lay between the germline ends. This CDR3 spans 15 amino acids. The germline CDR1 and CDR2 sequences are MNHEY and SVGEGT. The CDR3 loop reads CASSWTLGMNTEAFF. In nucleotides, the CDR3 is TGTGCCAGCAGTTGGACCCTAGGAATGAACACTGAAGCTTTCTTT.

This clonotype came up many times. The V gene is TRBV5-1, the J gene TRBJ2-7, with TRBD1 matching 8 bases. The CDR3 contains 13 residues. J gave up 4 bases and V 0 bases, and 0 bases lay outside the gene matches. From germline, CDR1 is SGHRS and CDR2 YFSETQ. CDR3 loop: CASSLDRGYEQYF. DNA for the CDR3: TGCGCCAGCAGCTTGGACAGGGGGTACGAGCAGTACTTC.

This clonotype was seen a few times. This chain uses TRBV6-1 with TRBJ1-5, with 9 nucleotides matching TRBD1. The CDR3 consists of 15 residues. V gave up 6 bases and J gave up 1 base; unmatched junction bases: 4. CDR1 and CDR2 (germline): MNHNS, SASEGT. The CDR3 DNA sequence: TGTGCCAGCAGCCCGACAGGGGGAAGCAATCAGCCCCAGCATTTT. Protein product: CASSPTGGSNQPQHF.